This T cell receptor (beta chain) was sequenced during a study of beta chain features in type 1 diabetes. Trimming took 4 bases from V and 0 from J; bases not matched to a gene: 8. The CDR3 length is 17 residues. Germline V gene data show CDR1 as SGHDN and CDR2 as FVKESK. Expressed TCRB transcripts were sequenced because the entire RNA isolate underwent reverse transcription. Profiling relied on immunoSEQ multiplex PCR, and the TCRdb table lists in-frame clones only, not all of them. Among roughly 250,000 clones listed, over 8.5% were seen once. Study conclusions and caveats: PCR might favor shorter templates, but any such skew would affect patients and controls equally. All four CD4+ subsets from Type 1 diabetes patients carried moderately but significantly shorter TCRB CDR3s.

This clone was counted between two and nine times. Its antigen is not identified. Via CD45RO/CCR7/CD25/CD127/CD95/CD27, cells of the CD4+ naive, central memory, regulatory and stem cell-like memory subsets were sorted. The V and J genes are TRBV14 and TRBJ2-1; TRBD2 aligns across 8 bases. Sequenced material: naive CD4+ T cells from blood. The sequence was obtained from a woman under 30 in good health. CDR3 in amino acids: CASSRNTGGISYNEQFF. The CDR3 bases are TGTGCCAGCAGCCGAAATACGGGAGGGATCTCCTACAATGAGCAGTTCTTC. The complete variable domain, with remaining parts taken from reference TRBV14 and TRBJ2-1, reads EAGVTQFPSHSVIEKGQTVTLRCDPISGHDNLYWYRRVMGKEIKFLLHFVKESKQDESGMPNNRFLAERTGGTYSTLKVQPAELEDSGVYFCASSRNTGGISYNEQFFGPGTRLTVL.